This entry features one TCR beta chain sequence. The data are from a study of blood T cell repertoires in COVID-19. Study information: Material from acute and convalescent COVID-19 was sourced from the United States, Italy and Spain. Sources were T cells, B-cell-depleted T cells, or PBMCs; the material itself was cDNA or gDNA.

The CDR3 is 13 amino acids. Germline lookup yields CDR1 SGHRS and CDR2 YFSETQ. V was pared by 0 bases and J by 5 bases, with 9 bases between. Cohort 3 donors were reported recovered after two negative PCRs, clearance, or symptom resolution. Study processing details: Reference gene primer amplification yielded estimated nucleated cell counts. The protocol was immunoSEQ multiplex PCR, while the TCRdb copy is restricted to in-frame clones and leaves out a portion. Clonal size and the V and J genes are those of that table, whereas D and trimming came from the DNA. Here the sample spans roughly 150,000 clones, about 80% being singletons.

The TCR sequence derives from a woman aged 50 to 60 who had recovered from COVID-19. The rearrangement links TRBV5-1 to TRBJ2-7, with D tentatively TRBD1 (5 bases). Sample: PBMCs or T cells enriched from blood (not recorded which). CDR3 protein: CASSLGQLNEQYF. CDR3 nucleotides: TGCGCCAGCAGCTTGGGACAGCTCAACGAGCAGTACTTC.